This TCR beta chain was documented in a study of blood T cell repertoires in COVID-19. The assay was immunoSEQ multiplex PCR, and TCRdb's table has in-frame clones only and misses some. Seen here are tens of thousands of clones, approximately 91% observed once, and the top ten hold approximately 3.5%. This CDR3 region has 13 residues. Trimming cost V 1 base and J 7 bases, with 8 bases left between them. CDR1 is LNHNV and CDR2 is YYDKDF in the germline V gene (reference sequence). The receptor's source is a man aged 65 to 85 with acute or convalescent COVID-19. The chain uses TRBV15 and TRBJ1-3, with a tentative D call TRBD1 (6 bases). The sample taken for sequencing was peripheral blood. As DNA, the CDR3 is TGTGCCACCAGCAGAGCCAGGGGCAACACCATATATTTT. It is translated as CATSRARGNTIYF.